One T cell receptor beta chain is described in this entry. No antigen is known for it. The CDR3 is 17 amino acids. With 4 bases clipped from V and 7 bases from J, the junction kept 11 bases outside the gene matches. Germline CDR1 SGHTA, CDR2 FQGNSA. This record belongs to a study of cytomegalovirus exposure and HLA in healthy donors. The study, taken as a whole, reports: DRB1 had the most TCR associations and HLA-C the fewest, a later analysis found, with rates varying by HLA locus. Researchers catalogued approximately 170 TCR beta chains as cytomegalovirus-associated. In vitro checks showed that a few CMV-associated chains really do target CMV antigens.

The PCR used 60 Vbeta and 13 Jbeta primers. Here immunoSEQ multiplex PCR was the method, and the copy in TCRdb shows in-frame clones only, minus some. The table records about 260,000 clones, 84% of them present only once. The clonotype originates from a woman aged 40 to 50 in good health and CMV-seropositive. V is TRBV7-2 and J is TRBJ1-6, with 9 bases identical to TRBD1. The material sequenced was PBMCs. In nucleotides, the CDR3 is TGTGCCAGCAGCTCCCTGGCAACAGGGGGCGAGAATTCACCCCTCCACTTT. Protein product: CASSSLATGGENSPLHF. The whole variable domain, remainder taken from reference TRBV7-2 and TRBJ1-6, is GAGVSQSPSNKVTEKGKDVELRCDPISGHTALYWYRQSLGQGLEFLIYFQGNSAPDKSGLPSDRFSAERTGGSVSTLTIQRTQQEDSAVYLCASSSLATGGENSPLHFGNGTRLTVT.